These T cell receptor beta chains were read from a single sample in a study of blood T cell repertoires in COVID-19. The assay was immunoSEQ multiplex PCR, and TCRdb's table has in-frame clones only and misses some. The table lists roughly 140,000 clones, approximately 85% of them singletons, with 8.3% in the top ten. The sample was peripheral blood. The source is a woman aged 60 to 75 with COVID-19, enrolled during active disease. Both conserved end residues are part of each CDR3. A D gene is named only where the DNA matches it firmly. Only some rows state a clone size, as once, few, many or a class for expanded clones.

size	V	J	D	CDR3	DNA
.	TRBV18	TRBJ1-1	TRBD1	CASSPGQGTNTEAFF	TGTGCCAGCTCACCAGGACAGGGAACGAACACTGAAGCTTTCTTT
once	TRBV7-3	TRBJ2-1	TRBD1	CASSSGTGGFNEQFF	TGTGCCAGCAGCTCCGGGACAGGGGGCTTCAATGAGCAGTTCTTC
.	TRBV5-1	TRBJ2-1	TRBD1	CASSLSRQGYNEQFF	TGCGCCAGCAGCTTGTCGAGACAGGGCTACAATGAGCAGTTCTTC
.	TRBV11-2	TRBJ2-7	.	CASSLWARQGGEQYF	TGTGCCAGCAGCTTATGGGCAAGACAGGGAGGCGAGCAGTACTTC
.	TRBV7-9	TRBJ1-1	.	CASSLSSNTEAFF	TGTGCCAGCAGCTTATCCTCGAACACTGAAGCTTTCTTT
.	TRBV11-2	TRBJ2-7	TRBD1	CASSLDVGQGNLYEQYF	TGTGCCAGCAGCTTAGACGTGGGACAGGGGAATCTCTACGAGCAGTACTTC
.	TRBV6-5	TRBJ1-4	.	CASSYSALNEKLFF	TGTGCCAGCAGTTACTCAGCACTTAATGAAAAACTGTTTTTT
.	TRBV30	TRBJ1-2	.	CAWSDGSYGYTF	TGTGCCTGGAGTGACGGGTCCTATGGCTACACCTTC
.	TRBV24-1	TRBJ2-1	TRBD2	CATSDLIGRGGYEQFF	TGTGCCACCAGTGATTTGATAGGGCGGGGGGGGTATGAGCAGTTCTTC
.	TRBV11-1	TRBJ2-7	.	CASSDRIYEQYF	TGTGCCAGCAGCGACAGGATCTACGAGCAGTACTTC
once	TRBV3-1/TRBV3-2	TRBJ1-2	.	CASSQYSENYGYTF	TGTGCCAGCAGTCAATACAGTGAGAACTATGGCTACACCTTC
once	TRBV11-2	TRBJ2-7	TRBD2	CASSSMTSGYEQYF	TGTGCCAGCAGCTCCATGACTAGCGGCTACGAGCAGTACTTC
.	TRBV19	TRBJ2-3	TRBD2	CASSRAGVETDTQYF	TGTGCCAGTAGCAGAGCGGGAGTCGAGACAGATACGCAGTATTTT
.	TRBV24-1	TRBJ2-2	TRBD2	CATGESGRANTGELFF	TGTGCCACCGGTGAGAGCGGGAGGGCCAACACCGGGGAGCTGTTTTTT
.	TRBV2	TRBJ1-2	.	CASSESQYNYGYTF	TGTGCCAGCAGTGAGTCACAATACAACTATGGCTACACCTTC
.	TRBV7-3	TRBJ1-2	.	CASSIGPRGYGYTF	TGTGCCAGCAGCATCGGCCCCAGGGGCTATGGCTACACCTTC
.	TRBV19	TRBJ1-2	.	CASSPFSGDYTF	TGTGCCAGTAGTCCCTTCTCAGGGGACTACACCTTC
.	TRBV5-1	TRBJ1-3	.	CASSSTTGLVGNTIYF	TGCGCCAGCAGCTCAACGACGGGGTTGGTAGGAAACACCATATATTTT
.	TRBV15	TRBJ2-2	TRBD1	CATRGRPGQGSNTGELFF	TGTGCCACCAGAGGGAGGCCGGGACAGGGTTCGAACACCGGGGAGCTGTTTTTT
.	TRBV19	TRBJ1-4	TRBD1	CASTTGTGREKLFF	TGTGCCAGTACCACGGGGACAGGGAGAGAAAAACTGTTTTTT
.	TRBV7-9	TRBJ2-1	.	CASSLVSNEQFF	TGTGCCAGCAGCTTAGTTTCTAATGAGCAGTTCTTC
.	TRBV7-8	TRBJ2-7	.	CASSSYLQGDEQYF	TGTGCCAGCAGCTCGTACTTACAGGGAGACGAGCAGTACTTC
.	TRBV7-9	TRBJ2-4	.	CASSLEGGIQYF	TGTGCCAGCAGCTTAGAAGGGGGAATTCAGTACTTC
once	TRBV7-9	TRBJ1-4	TRBD1	CASSSTGAIEKLFF	TGTGCCAGCAGTTCAACAGGGGCTATTGAAAAACTGTTTTTT
once	TRBV7-3	TRBJ1-1	TRBD1	CASSLSSGQGTEAFF	TGTGCCAGCAGCTTGTCATCCGGACAGGGCACTGAAGCTTTCTTT
.	TRBV19	TRBJ1-1	.	CASNILQGRTEAFF	TGTGCCAGTAACATCCTACAGGGACGCACTGAAGCTTTCTTT
few	TRBV7-9	TRBJ1-5	.	CASSLASENQPQHF	TGTGCCAGCAGCTTAGCGTCGGAGAATCAGCCCCAGCATTTT
.	TRBV7-6	TRBJ2-2	TRBD2	CASSPSGRGDTGELFF	TGTGCCAGCAGCCCTAGCGGGAGGGGAGACACCGGGGAGCTGTTTTTT
once	TRBV5-1	TRBJ1-6	.	CASSEWEGLKSPLHF	TGCGCCAGCAGCGAATGGGAGGGTCTCAAGTCACCCCTCCACTTT
.	TRBV7-3	TRBJ2-2	.	CASSFGGRNTGELFF	TGTGCCAGCAGCTTTGGAGGTCGGAACACCGGGGAGCTGTTTTTT
.	TRBV7-2	TRBJ1-5	TRBD1	CASSLAGDRVRNQPQHF	TGTGCCAGCAGCTTAGCGGGGGACAGGGTGCGCAATCAGCCCCAGCATTTT
few	TRBV27	TRBJ1-1	TRBD1	CASSLYRGRYTEAFF	TGTGCCAGCAGTTTATACAGGGGGCGGTACACTGAAGCTTTCTTT
.	TRBV18	TRBJ1-1	.	CASSLDERTEAFF	TGTGCCAGCTCACTTGATGAGCGCACTGAAGCTTTCTTT
.	TRBV6-1	TRBJ2-3	.	CASSGPLMRDPDTQYF	TGTGCCAGCAGTGGTCCCCTGATGCGGGACCCAGATACGCAGTATTTT
once	TRBV18	TRBJ1-2	TRBD1	CASSPGQGLNYGYTF	TGTGCCAGCTCACCAGGACAGGGGCTGAACTATGGCTACACCTTC
.	TRBV27	TRBJ1-1	.	CASSVGQLNTEAFF	TGTGCCAGCAGTGTGGGCCAGTTGAACACTGAAGCTTTCTTT
.	TRBV9	TRBJ1-6	.	CASSVAAGTNSPLHF	TGTGCCAGCAGCGTAGCGGCAGGGACAAATTCACCCCTCCACTTT
.	TRBV5-6	TRBJ1-1	.	CASSFPQGNTEAFF	TGTGCCAGCAGCTTTCCACAGGGGAACACTGAAGCTTTCTTT
.	TRBV5-1	TRBJ1-5	.	CASSPGVNQPQHF	TGCGCCAGCAGCCCGGGGGTTAATCAGCCCCAGCATTTT
.	TRBV6-5	TRBJ1-4	.	CASRQGWEKLFF	TGTGCCAGCAGACAGGGTTGGGAAAAACTGTTTTTT
few	TRBV12-5	TRBJ2-7	.	CASGLQGWEQYF	TGTGCTAGTGGTCTACAGGGTTGGGAGCAGTACTTC
.	TRBV19	TRBJ1-3	.	CASTYSSGNTIYF	TGTGCCAGTACCTATAGCTCTGGAAACACCATATATTTT
.	TRBV30	TRBJ1-5	.	CASGQTGNSNQPQHF	TGTGCCTCGGGCCAGACGGGGAATAGCAATCAGCCCCAGCATTTT
.	TRBV5-1	TRBJ2-4	.	CASSWTQGPQNIQYF	TGCGCCAGCAGCTGGACGCAGGGGCCCCAAAACATTCAGTACTTC
.	TRBV2	TRBJ2-3	TRBD2	CASSESERGGRDTQYF	TGTGCCAGCAGTGAATCTGAGCGGGGGGGCCGCGATACGCAGTATTTT
.	TRBV19	TRBJ1-4	.	CASNSRGNEKLFF	TGTGCCAGCAACTCCAGGGGAAATGAAAAACTGTTTTTT
.	TRBV19	TRBJ2-1	TRBD1	CASSKDRYNEQFF	TGTGCCAGTAGTAAGGACAGGTACAATGAGCAGTTCTTC
.	TRBV10-1	TRBJ2-5	.	CASSESWHGQETQYF	TGCGCCAGCAGTGAGTCATGGCATGGCCAAGAGACCCAGTACTTC
.	TRBV6-2/TRBV6-3	TRBJ2-1	TRBD2	CASSYPASGSGNEQFF	TGTGCCAGCAGTTATCCGGCTAGCGGGAGCGGAAATGAGCAGTTCTTC
.	TRBV6-5	TRBJ1-2	.	CASRGNRALNYGYTF	TGTGCCAGCAGAGGAAACAGGGCATTAAACTATGGCTACACCTTC
.	TRBV5-5	TRBJ1-4	.	CASSLNSATNEKLFF	TGTGCCAGCAGCTTGAATAGTGCAACTAATGAAAAACTGTTTTTT
.	TRBV18	TRBJ2-4	.	CASSLYPQGGAKNIQYF	TGTGCCAGCTCACTCTACCCACAGGGGGGGGCCAAAAACATTCAGTACTTC
.	TRBV6-5	TRBJ2-1	TRBD2	CASSYLVAGGPYEQFF	TGTGCCAGCAGTTACCTCGTAGCGGGAGGGCCTTATGAGCAGTTCTTC
.	TRBV5-1	TRBJ2-5	TRBD2	CASSLELAGGETQYF	TGCGCCAGCAGCTTGGAGCTAGCGGGAGGTGAGACCCAGTACTTC
.	TRBV11-3	TRBJ1-3	.	CASSLSHHSGNTIYF	TGTGCCAGCAGTCTTAGCCACCACTCTGGAAACACCATATATTTT
.	TRBV7-3	TRBJ2-2	.	CASSSISGTGELFF	TGTGCCAGCAGCTCTATTAGCGGCACCGGGGAGCTGTTTTTT
.	TRBV6-5	TRBJ1-1	.	CASTLDSYTEAFF	TGTGCCAGCACCCTGGACAGCTACACTGAAGCTTTCTTT